The 30 T cell receptor beta chains below come from one sample, sequenced in a study of CD8 T cells in ankylosing spondylitis. No antigen is known for these receptors. TCRdb analysed the 5' RACE reads with MiXCR anew, one entry per CDR3 protein. The table shows a few hundred thousand distinct CDR3 sequences, with approximately 7.4% occurring only once. Study observations and caveats: A TCR beta motif of 8 or 9 highly homologous variants appeared characteristic of ankylosing spondylitis blood.

Sequencing input: blood, either unsorted or a sorted T cell fraction (not recorded which). These receptors were obtained from a male donor with ankylosing spondylitis.

J is TRBJ1-4 and V is TRBV11-2; the D gene is possibly TRBD1 (5 bases). Germline CDR1 and CDR2: SGHAT and FQNNGV. This CDR3 region has 15 residues. Trimming pared 7 bases from V and 6 bases from J, leaving 18 bases between. Here the CDR3 reads CASTIGGGVYEKLFF. CDR3 coding DNA: TGTGCCAGCACCATCGGGGGAGGGGTTTATGAAAAACTGTTTTTT.

This clonotype was observed at least ten times. The chain links TRBV15 to TRBJ2-1; D is uncertain. Germline V CDR1 and CDR2: LNHNV, YYDKDF (reference sequence). V dropped 9 bases and J dropped 4 bases, with 13 bases sitting between them. There are 13 residues in the CDR3. CDR3 sequence (DNA): TGTGCCACACGGACCCTAACTTACAATGAGCAGTTCTTC. Translated: CATRTLTYNEQFF. The whole variable domain, remainder taken from reference TRBV15 and TRBJ2-1, is DAMVIQNPRYQVTQFGKPVTLSCSQTLNHNVMYWYQQKSSQAPKLLFHYYDKDFNNEADTPDNFQSRRPNTSFCFLDIRSPGLGDTAMYLCATRTLTYNEQFFGPGTRLTVL.

This clonotype was counted at least ten times. The chain links TRBV29-1 to TRBJ2-4; D uncertain. The germline CDR1 and CDR2 sequences are SQVTM and ANQGSEA. The CDR3 is 13 residues long. V was trimmed by 6 bases and J by 0 bases, leaving 9 bases between them. The CDR3 protein is CSVGGVAKNIQYF. For the CDR3, the DNA is TGCAGCGTAGGTGGCGTAGCCAAAAACATTCAGTACTTC. The full variable domain, its missing parts supplied by reference TRBV29-1 and TRBJ2-4, is SAVISQKPSRDICQRGTSLTIQCQVDSQVTMMFWYRQQPGQSLTLIATANQGSEATYESGFVIDKFPISRPNLTFSTLTVSNMSPEDSSIYLCSVGGVAKNIQYFGAGTRLSVL.

This clonotype was seen ten or more times. The gene calls are TRBV7-9 and TRBJ2-6; D not resolved. CDR3 length: 10 amino acids. Between the trimmed V and J ends, which lost 3 bases and 11 bases, there was a span of 2 bases. The germline V gene encodes CDR1 SEHNR and CDR2 FQNEAQ (reference sequence). CDR3 region: CASSFDVLTF. The CDR3 DNA follows: TGTGCCAGCAGCTTCGACGTCCTGACTTTC.

In its sample, this clonotype was seen many times. This chain uses TRBV4-3 with TRBJ2-1, with 8 bases aligning to TRBD2. With V trimmed by 5 bases and J by 4 bases, 4 bases remained unmatched. The CDR3 runs 14 residues. CDR1 and CDR2 (germline): LGHNA, YSLEER. The CDR3 is CASSSGLGYNEQFF. The CDR3 region has the DNA TGCGCCAGCAGCTCGGGACTAGGTTACAATGAGCAGTTCTTC.

The table lists this clonotype with many counts. The V gene is TRBV13, the J gene TRBJ2-1; D is unresolved. Per the germline V gene, CDR1 is PRHDT and CDR2 is FYEKMQ (reference sequence). With 7 bases removed from V and 8 bases from J, the gap between germline ends came to 9 bases. The CDR3 contains 11 residues. CDR3 in amino acids: CASTDSDEQFF. CDR3 coding DNA: TGTGCCAGCACCGACTCGGATGAGCAGTTCTTC.

This clonotype turned up a few times. The CDR3 nucleotides read TGTGCCTGGAGTGTATCCACCGGGGAGCTGTTTTTT. Translating it yields CAWSVSTGELFF. The V call is TRBV30, the J call TRBJ2-2; D is undetermined. V was clipped by 0 bases and J by 4 bases, with 3 bases between them. The CDR3 is 12 residues long. The germline V gene encodes CDR1 GTSNPN and CDR2 SVGIG (reference sequence).

This clonotype has only one observation. V and J are TRBV19 and TRBJ2-5; the D gene is possibly TRBD2 (5 bases). The CDR3 runs 15 residues. The germline V gene encodes CDR1 LNHDA and CDR2 SQIVND (reference sequence). V was clipped by 0 bases and J by 4 bases, with 12 bases between them. This CDR3 is CASSIDLTRGETQYF. CDR3 DNA: TGTGCCAGTAGTATAGATCTAACCCGGGGAGAGACCCAGTACTTC.

In its sample, this clonotype was seen a few times. The rearrangement uses TRBV20-1 and TRBJ1-1; possibly TRBD1 for D (5 bases). CDR1 is DFQATT, CDR2 SNEGSKA, per germline (reference sequence). CDR3 length: 13 amino acids. The CDR3 loop reads CSSETDMNTEAFF. CDR3 nucleotide sequence: TGCAGCTCTGAGACAGATATGAACACTGAAGCTTTCTTT.

This clonotype was seen repeatedly, ten times or more. The gene calls are TRBV5-1 and TRBJ2-3; D might be TRBD1 (5 bases). Germline CDR1 is SGHRS and CDR2 is YFSETQ. The CDR3 has 12 amino acids. V dropped 4 bases and J dropped 6 bases, with 9 bases sitting between them. The DNA for the CDR3 is TGCGCCAGCAGCCTGAAGGGGGATACGCAGTATTTT. Amino acid sequence: CASSLKGDTQYF.

A word on this clonotype: Being one base from a much bigger clone, this may be a read error. The chain joins TRBV12-3 or TRBV12-4 to TRBJ1-2; unclear D gene. The V and J ends lost 2 bases and 4 bases respectively, with 8 bases between them. The CDR3 totals 13 residues. The CDR3 nucleotides are TGTGCCAGCAGTTTACGCATGGTCTATGGCTACACCTTC. Protein product: CASSLRMVYGYTF.

This clonotype was seen ten or more times. The chain employs TRBV6-1 and TRBJ2-5, with 9 bases aligning to TRBD2. Germline CDR1 and CDR2: MNHNS and SASEGT. The CDR3 contains 16 residues. Losses at the gene ends were 0 bases for V and 1 base for J; bases not matched to a gene: 3. This CDR3 is CASSEAAGGLQETQYF. The CDR3 DNA reads as TGTGCCAGCAGTGAAGCAGCGGGGGGTCTCCAAGAGACCCAGTACTTC.

In its sample, this clonotype was seen many times. V and J are TRBV20-1 and TRBJ1-6; no firm D call. There are 12 residues in the CDR3. Per the germline V gene, CDR1 is DFQATT and CDR2 is SNEGSKA (reference sequence). Trimming shortened V by 6 bases and J by 9 bases, and 12 bases separated the two germline ends. CDR3 sequence (DNA): TGCAGTGCCAGGATCGGCGGTTCACCCCTCCACTTT. It encodes CSARIGGSPLHF.

The sample holds many counts of this clonotype. V gene TRBV4-1 combines with J gene TRBJ2-1; 7 bases map to TRBD2. Germline V CDR1 and CDR2: MGHRA, YSYEKL. This CDR3 contains 16 residues. V trimming: 0 bases; J trimming: 4 bases; junction bases outside the gene matches: 6. The CDR3, as DNA: TGCGCCAGCAGCCAAGATCCGGGACTACCGTACAATGAGCAGTTCTTC. This codes for CASSQDPGLPYNEQFF.

This clonotype turned up a few times. In DNA, the CDR3 is TGTGCCAGCAGCCAAGATCGTAAACTAGCGGGAGGGCTGGACATTCAGTACTTC. Amino acid sequence: CASSQDRKLAGGLDIQYF. The rearrangement joins TRBV4-2 to TRBJ2-4; the match to TRBD2 covers 13 bases. After removal of 0 bases from V and 8 bases from J, the junction contained 10 bases not matched to a gene. Germline V gene sequence: CDR1 LGHNA, CDR2 YNFKEQ. CDR3 length: 18 amino acids.

There are many counts of this clonotype. The chain employs TRBV9 and TRBJ2-7; D ambiguous. Trimming pared 0 bases from V and 0 bases from J, leaving 10 bases between. This CDR3 spans 15 amino acids. From germline, CDR1 is SGDLS and CDR2 YYNGEE. In DNA form, the CDR3 reads TGTGCCAGCAGCGTAGGGGTCTCGAGCTCCTACGAGCAGTACTTC. Translation gives CASSVGVSSSYEQYF.

This clonotype was counted many times. The chain carries TRBV28 and TRBJ1-2; D remains unclear. V lost 6 bases and J 6 bases, leaving 11 bases between the germline ends. The CDR3 extends over 12 amino acids. Germline V gives CDR1 MDHEN, CDR2 SYDVKM. The CDR3 DNA reads as TGTGCCAGCAGAACCGCCCGGGATGGCTACACCTTC. Translating gives CASRTARDGYTF.

At least ten counts were recorded for this clonotype. This chain uses TRBV5-5 with TRBJ2-7; TRBD2 aligns across 9 bases. Germline CDR1 and CDR2: SGHKS and YYEKEE (reference sequence). V shed 4 bases, J shed 3 bases, and the junction held 8 bases outside the gene matches. The CDR3 has 15 amino acids. CDR3 region: CASSAGGRLSYEQYF. The DNA for the CDR3 is TGTGCCAGCAGCGCGGGGGGGAGATTAAGCTACGAGCAGTACTTC.

The chain carries TRBV20-1 and TRBJ2-7; 14 nucleotides align to TRBD2. The CDR3 loop spans 16 amino acids. From germline, CDR1 is DFQATT and CDR2 SNEGSKA (reference sequence). J was trimmed by 7 bases and V by 1 base; bases with no gene match: 9. This chain's CDR3 is CSARGPGLAGAWEQYF. DNA for the CDR3: TGCAGTGCTAGAGGCCCGGGACTAGCGGGAGCATGGGAGCAGTACTTC.

This clonotype was observed many times. The chain recombines TRBV29-1 with TRBJ2-1; D is uncertain. The germline gives CDR1 SQVTM, CDR2 ANQGSEA. The CDR3 has 10 residues. V dropped 8 bases and J dropped 4 bases, with 6 bases sitting between them. The CDR3 region is CSYFYNEQFF. The DNA for the CDR3 is TGCAGCTATTTTTACAATGAGCAGTTCTTC.

The chain combines TRBV24-1 with TRBJ2-3; TRBD2 might be the D (5 bases). V was clipped by 1 base and J by 4 bases, with 11 bases between them. This CDR3 contains 15 residues. CDR1 is KGHDR and CDR2 is SFDVKD in the germline V gene. In nucleotides, the CDR3 is TGTGCCACCAGTGATTTAGCCGGGATGGCAGATACGCAGTATTTT. Translated, it gives CATSDLAGMADTQYF.

This clonotype was picked up many times. The J gene is TRBJ2-1, the V gene TRBV6-2 or TRBV6-3; 7 bases fit TRBD1. V was pared by 2 bases and J by 8 bases, with 15 bases of the junction left unmatched. Germline V gives CDR1 MNHEY, CDR2 SVGEGT. The length of the CDR3 is 17 residues. CDR3 loop: CASSYRTGQLIDHEQFF. DNA for the CDR3: TGTGCCAGCAGTTACCGGACAGGACAACTCATCGACCATGAGCAGTTCTTC.

There are many counts of this clonotype. This chain uses TRBV27 with TRBJ1-4; D gene unclear. Per the germline V gene, CDR1 is MNHEY and CDR2 is SMNVEV (reference sequence). The CDR3 loop spans 13 amino acids. Trimming took off 4 bases at V and 7 bases at J, with 10 bases between the two ends. The CDR3 loop is CASSSLIGEKLFF. CDR3 sequence (DNA): TGTGCCAGCAGTTCCCTTATTGGTGAAAAACTGTTTTTT.

CDR3 DNA: TGTGCCAGCAGCTTACGGGGACGCGGAATCTCCTACAATGAGCAGTTCTTC. The encoded protein is CASSLRGRGISYNEQFF. The chain combines TRBV7-6 with TRBJ2-1; D is perhaps TRBD1 or TRBD2 (5 bases each). Germline-derived CDR1 and CDR2 are SGHVS and FNYEAQ. This CDR3 comprises 17 residues. V was cut by 2 bases and J by 0 bases, with 14 bases left in between.

In this sample, this clonotype turned up a few times. The CDR3 DNA follows: TGTGCCACCACCGAGTTCTCTACGATGTCCGGGCAGCAAATGGATACGCAGTATTTT. It translates to CATTEFSTMSGQQMDTQYF. This chain uses TRBV12-3 or TRBV12-4 with TRBJ2-3; D gene unclear. Between the trimmed V and J ends, which lost 10 bases and 6 bases, there was a span of 35 bases. CDR3 size: 19 residues.

At least ten counts were recorded for this clonotype. The chain links TRBV29-1 to TRBJ2-1; TRBD2 matches 12 bases. Losses at the gene ends were 7 bases for V and 7 bases for J; bases not matched to a gene: 8. CDR3 size: 14 residues. CDR1 is SQVTM and CDR2 is ANQGSEA in the germline V gene. This chain's CDR3 is CSARTSGDRNEQFF. The CDR3 nucleotides read TGCAGCGCTCGGACTAGCGGGGATAGGAATGAGCAGTTCTTC.

The chain links TRBV7-2 to TRBJ2-5; possible D gene TRBD1, 6 bases. Looked up from germline, CDR1 is SGHTA and CDR2 is FQGNSA. The CDR3 extends over 13 amino acids. The V end lost 5 bases, the J end lost 4 bases, and 11 bases lay between the germline ends. The CDR3 sequence: CASSPGRGETQYF. The CDR3 bases are TGTGCCAGCAGCCCGGGCAGGGGAGAGACCCAGTACTTC.

The chain employs TRBV7-6 and TRBJ1-1; no firm D call. The germline V gene encodes CDR1 SGHVS and CDR2 FNYEAQ. V lost 1 base and J lost 5, with 11 bases in between. This CDR3 comprises 14 residues. For the CDR3, the DNA is TGTGCCAGCAGCTTAGGGAGTTTTGTTACTGAAGCTTTCTTT. Its protein is CASSLGSFVTEAFF.

Points on this clonotype: This may be a read error, as it is one base from a much larger clone. CDR3 in DNA: TGTGCCAGCAGTTACTCGAGGGAGACGGCCTCCTACAATCAGCAGTTCTTC. It yields the protein CASSYSRETASYNQQFF. The rearrangement joins TRBV6-2 or TRBV6-3 to TRBJ2-1, with TRBD2 as a possible D gene (5 bases). CDR3 length: 17 residues. CDR1 is MNHEY, CDR2 SVGEGT, per germline.

This clonotype was observed many times. The genes are TRBV6-5 and TRBJ2-3; 15 nucleotides line up with TRBD2. With V trimmed by 1 base and J by 13 bases, 9 bases remained unmatched. The CDR3 is 16 residues long. CDR1 and CDR2 (germline): MNHEY, SVGAGI. CDR3 region: CASSYLPGTSGGTEYF. For the CDR3, the DNA is TGTGCCAGCAGTTACTTGCCGGGGACTAGCGGGGGGACCGAGTATTTT.